A selection of T cell receptor beta chains follows, all from one sample in a study of blood T cell repertoires in COVID-19. Data came from immunoSEQ multiplex PCR; TCRdb stores just in-frame clones and leaves some out. The table lists 200,000 to 250,000 clones, almost 85% of them singletons. The sequenced sample consisted of PBMCs or T cells enriched from blood (not recorded which). These receptors came from a woman between 45 and 60 years old with acute COVID-19. The CDR3 runs from the conserved cysteine through the conserved F or W. The D gene is left open where the match is weak. The size field is filled for only some rows; it gives once, few, many or a size class.

D	V	size	J	CDR3	DNA
NA	TRBV3-1/TRBV3-2	NA	TRBJ2-7	CASSQLSYEQYF	TGTGCCAGCAGCCAACTTTCCTACGAGCAGTACTTC
NA	TRBV5-4	NA	TRBJ2-1	CASSLAGLPEQFF	TGTGCCAGCAGCTTGGCGGGACTTCCTGAGCAGTTCTTC
TRBD2	TRBV7-7	NA	TRBJ2-3	CASSLGTSGGITSTDTQYF	TGTGCTAGCAGCCTTGGGACTAGCGGGGGGATTACTAGCACAGATACGCAGTATTTT
NA	TRBV7-9	NA	TRBJ1-2	CASSPTYGYTF	TGTGCCAGCAGCCCTACCTATGGCTACACCTTC
TRBD2	TRBV2	NA	TRBJ2-1	CASLAGEAYNEQFF	TGTGCCAGCTTAGCGGGGGAGGCCTACAATGAGCAGTTCTTC
NA	TRBV18	NA	TRBJ2-7	CASSPLATSAEQYF	TGTGCCAGCTCACCACTGGCGACTTCGGCCGAGCAGTACTTC
TRBD2	TRBV7-2	NA	TRBJ2-1	CASSGLAGGPPSFYNEQFF	TGTGCCAGCTCCGGACTAGCGGGGGGGCCCCCTAGCTTCTACAATGAGCAGTTCTTC
NA	TRBV5-6	few	TRBJ1-1	CASSLGGEAFF	TGTGCCAGCAGCTTGGGGGGCGAAGCTTTCTTT
NA	TRBV2	NA	TRBJ1-6	CASSEESGLYNSPLHF	TGTGCCAGCAGTGAAGAATCGGGACTCTATAATTCACCCCTCCACTTT
NA	TRBV19	NA	TRBJ2-5	CASSSVPGQETQYF	TGTGCCAGTAGTTCCGTACCGGGACAAGAGACCCAGTACTTC
NA	TRBV7-9	NA	TRBJ1-2	CASSSSPGYGYTF	TGTGCCAGCAGCTCATCCCCAGGGTATGGCTACACCTTC
NA	TRBV19	NA	TRBJ1-5	CASSMREGQPQHF	TGTGCCAGTAGTATGCGGGAGGGTCAGCCCCAGCATTTT
NA	TRBV6-2/TRBV6-3	NA	TRBJ1-5	CASSKLPGFSNQPQHF	TGTGCCAGCAGTAAGCTTCCAGGGTTTAGCAATCAGCCCCAGCATTTT
NA	TRBV30	NA	TRBJ1-3	CAWRAGAGNTIYF	TGTGCCTGGCGGGCGGGAGCTGGAAACACCATATATTTT
TRBD1	TRBV7-6	NA	TRBJ1-1	CASSSSGGLTEAFF	TGTGCCAGCAGCTCCTCAGGGGGCCTCACTGAAGCTTTCTTT
NA	TRBV2	NA	TRBJ1-4	CASSDIRGLNEKLFF	TGTGCCAGCAGTGATATCCGGGGACTTAATGAAAAACTGTTTTTT
NA	TRBV7-9	NA	TRBJ1-3	CASSEDLGRNTIYF	TGTGCCAGCAGCGAAGACCTAGGGAGGAACACCATATATTTT
TRBD2	TRBV29-1	once	TRBJ2-1	CSFLAGTVGYEQFF	TGCAGCTTCCTAGCGGGGACAGTAGGCTATGAGCAGTTCTTC
NA	TRBV4-3	NA	TRBJ1-6	CASSQVGWVGTGDSPLHF	TGCGCCAGCAGCCAAGTCGGTTGGGTGGGGACGGGGGATTCACCCCTCCACTTT
TRBD1	TRBV6-4	NA	TRBJ1-5	CASSETGDSNQPQHF	TGTGCCAGCAGTGAGACAGGGGATAGCAATCAGCCCCAGCATTTT
NA	TRBV15	NA	TRBJ2-3	CATSRAPGVGTDTQYF	TGTGCCACCAGCAGAGCTCCGGGGGTGGGCACAGATACGCAGTATTTT
TRBD2	TRBV19	few	TRBJ2-2	CASSQSGGAPGELFF	TGTGCCAGTAGTCAAAGCGGGGGGGCCCCCGGGGAGCTGTTTTTT
NA	TRBV19	NA	TRBJ1-3	CASTGAAGNTIYF	TGTGCCAGTACCGGAGCAGCTGGAAACACCATATATTTT
NA	TRBV10-3	NA	TRBJ2-5	CAISEAETQYF	TGTGCCATCAGTGAGGCGGAGACCCAGTACTTC
NA	TRBV1	NA	TRBJ1-2	CTSSRGERNYGYTF	TGCACCAGCAGCCGGGGGGAACGGAACTATGGCTACACCTTC
TRBD1	TRBV2	NA	TRBJ1-1	CASSPLQGAGTEAFF	TGTGCCAGCAGTCCCCTACAGGGGGCTGGCACTGAAGCTTTCTTT
NA	TRBV7-2	NA	TRBJ1-4	CASSLTRSSTNEKLFF	TGTGCCAGCAGCTTAACTCGGAGCTCAACTAATGAAAAACTGTTTTTT
TRBD1	TRBV2	NA	TRBJ1-4	CASSGDRGNEKLFF	TGTGCCAGCAGTGGGGACAGGGGCAATGAAAAACTGTTTTTT
NA	TRBV6-2/TRBV6-3	few	TRBJ1-1	CASSYYPAQGWGTEAFF	TGTGCCAGCAGTTATTACCCGGCACAGGGATGGGGCACTGAAGCTTTCTTT
NA	TRBV5-1	NA	TRBJ1-2	CASSLDRSYYGYTF	TGCGCCAGCAGCTTGGACAGGAGTTACTATGGCTACACCTTC
NA	TRBV29-1	NA	TRBJ1-1	CSDLVGTEAFF	TGCAGCGACCTAGTTGGCACTGAAGCTTTCTTT
TRBD1	TRBV12-3/TRBV12-4	NA	TRBJ1-4	CASSFTGGEKLFF	TGTGCCAGCAGTTTTACAGGGGGGGAAAAACTGTTTTTT
NA	TRBV19	NA	TRBJ1-1	CASWKDSGWYTEAFF	TGTGCCAGTTGGAAGGACAGCGGCTGGTACACTGAAGCTTTCTTT
NA	TRBV12-3/TRBV12-4	NA	TRBJ1-5	CASTYRGNQPQHF	TGTGCCAGCACTTACAGGGGCAATCAGCCCCAGCATTTT
TRBD2	TRBV7-2	NA	TRBJ2-7	CASSLWGGASYEQYF	TGTGCCAGCAGCTTATGGGGAGGGGCAAGCTACGAGCAGTACTTC
NA	TRBV19	NA	TRBJ1-1	CASSIDKNTEAFF	TGTGCCAGTAGTATAGACAAGAACACTGAAGCTTTCTTT
NA	TRBV5-1	NA	TRBJ1-1	CASSLSGRASEAFF	TGCGCCAGCAGCTTGAGTGGTCGCGCCTCTGAAGCTTTCTTT
TRBD2	TRBV14	NA	TRBJ2-5	CASSLGLRETQYF	TGTGCCAGCAGCCTGGGACTAAGAGAGACCCAGTACTTC
NA	TRBV10-3	NA	TRBJ1-2	CAISYRENYGYTF	TGTGCCATCAGTTACAGGGAGAACTATGGCTACACCTTC
TRBD1	TRBV6-6	once	TRBJ1-6	CASTTRGRGSSPLHF	TGTGCCAGCACAACGAGGGGGCGCGGTAGTTCACCCCTCCACTTT
NA	TRBV4-3	NA	TRBJ1-2	CASSQQGSYGYTF	TGCGCCAGCAGCCAGCAGGGTAGCTATGGCTACACCTTC